This T cell receptor beta chain comes out of a study of blood T cell repertoires in COVID-19. Study summary: Both acute and convalescent COVID-19 samples were obtained from the United States, Italy and Spain. T cells, B-cell-depleted T cells, or PBMCs supplied cDNA or gDNA.

In the original processing: Amplifying reference gene primers gave estimates of nucleated cell counts. The protocol was immunoSEQ multiplex PCR, while the TCRdb copy is restricted to in-frame clones and leaves out a portion. V and J calls plus clone size are reproduced from that table; the DNA served to infer D and trimming. The table includes approximately 280,000 clones, roughly 89% detected once. This CDR3 spans 15 amino acids. The germline gives CDR1 LNHDA, CDR2 SQIVND (reference sequence). Trimming took 4 bases from V and 3 from J, leaving 15 bases between them. This chain connects TRBV19 to TRBJ1-1, with TRBD1 as a possible D gene (5 bases). The source material was peripheral blood. The TCR comes from a man aged 50 to 60 with acute or convalescent COVID-19. CDR3 bases: TGTGCCAGTAGTAGTGGGGGACTTCGGGACACTGAAGCTTTCTTT. It translates to CASSSGGLRDTEAFF.